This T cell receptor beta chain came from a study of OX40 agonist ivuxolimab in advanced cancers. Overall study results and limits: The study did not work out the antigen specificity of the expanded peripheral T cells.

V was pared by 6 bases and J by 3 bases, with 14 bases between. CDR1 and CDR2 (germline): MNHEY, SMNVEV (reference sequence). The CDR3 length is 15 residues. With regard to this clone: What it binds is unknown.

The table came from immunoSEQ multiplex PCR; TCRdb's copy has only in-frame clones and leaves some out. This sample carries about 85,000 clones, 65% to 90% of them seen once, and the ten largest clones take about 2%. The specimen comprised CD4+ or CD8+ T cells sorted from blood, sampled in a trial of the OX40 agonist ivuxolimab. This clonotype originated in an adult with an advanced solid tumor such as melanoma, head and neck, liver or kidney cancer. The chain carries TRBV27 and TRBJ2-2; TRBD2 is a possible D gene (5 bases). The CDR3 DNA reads TGTGCCAGCAGGCCCAGCGGTCGACACACCGGGGAGCTGTTTTTT. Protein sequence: CASRPSGRHTGELFF.